The T cell receptor (beta chain) under discussion was sequenced for a study of cytomegalovirus exposure and HLA in healthy donors. Study findings and constraints: Many donors shared some public TCRs, even though most TCR sequences were rare. It was reported that the classifier diagnosed cytomegalovirus status with high specificity and sensitivity in both the original and validation cohorts. Three CMV-associated chains were confirmed in vitro to be specific for CMV antigens.

As for this clone: Its antigen is unknown.

Profiling relied on immunoSEQ multiplex PCR, and the TCRdb table lists in-frame clones only, not all of them. The table shows approximately 210,000 clones, with about 86% occurring only once. With 6 bases removed from V and 4 bases from J, the gap between germline ends came to 14 bases. CDR1 MDHEN and CDR2 SYDVKM come from the germline V gene. There are 14 residues in the CDR3. The origin of this receptor is a young woman in good health and CMV-seronegative. V is TRBV28 and J is TRBJ2-3, with D maybe TRBD2 (6 bases). The sample comprised PBMCs. The CDR3 nucleotides are TGTGCCAGCAGCACCGGGACTCTCTCAGATACGCAGTATTTT. It codes for CASSTGTLSDTQYF.